This entry describes one T cell receptor (beta chain). This entry comes from a study of PD-L1 blockade in urothelial cancer. Time point meaning: pretreatment peripheral blood. The assay was immunoSEQ multiplex PCR, and TCRdb's table has in-frame clones only and misses some. The sample lists some 45,000 clones, about 88% occurring once. Per the germline V gene, CDR1 is GTSNPN and CDR2 is SVGIG (reference sequence). Trimming at V came to 0 bases and at J to 7 bases, leaving 5 bases not matched to a gene. The CDR3 extends over 13 amino acids. This TCR came from a donor aged 40 or older with urothelial cancer. The chain carries TRBV30 and TRBJ2-5; 7 bases are shared with TRBD2. Sample: PBMCs, taken around atezolizumab (anti-PD-L1) treatment. CDR3 coding DNA: TGTGCCTGGAGTGTACCGGGAGGTGGGACCCAGTACTTC. Translated: CAWSVPGGGTQYF.